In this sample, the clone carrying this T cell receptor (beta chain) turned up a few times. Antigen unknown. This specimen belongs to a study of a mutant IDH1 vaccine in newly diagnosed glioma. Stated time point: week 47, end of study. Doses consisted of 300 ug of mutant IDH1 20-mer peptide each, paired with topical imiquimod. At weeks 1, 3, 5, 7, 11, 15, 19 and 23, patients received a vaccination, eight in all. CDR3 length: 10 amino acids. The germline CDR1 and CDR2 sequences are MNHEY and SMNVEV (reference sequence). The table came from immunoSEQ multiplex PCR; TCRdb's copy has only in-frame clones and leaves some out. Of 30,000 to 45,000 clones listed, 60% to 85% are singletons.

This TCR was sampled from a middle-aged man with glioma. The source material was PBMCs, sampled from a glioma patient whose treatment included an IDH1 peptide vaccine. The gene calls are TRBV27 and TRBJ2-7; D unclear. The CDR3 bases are TGTGCCAGCAGCTCCTCCGAGCAGTACGTC. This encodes CASSSSEQYV.